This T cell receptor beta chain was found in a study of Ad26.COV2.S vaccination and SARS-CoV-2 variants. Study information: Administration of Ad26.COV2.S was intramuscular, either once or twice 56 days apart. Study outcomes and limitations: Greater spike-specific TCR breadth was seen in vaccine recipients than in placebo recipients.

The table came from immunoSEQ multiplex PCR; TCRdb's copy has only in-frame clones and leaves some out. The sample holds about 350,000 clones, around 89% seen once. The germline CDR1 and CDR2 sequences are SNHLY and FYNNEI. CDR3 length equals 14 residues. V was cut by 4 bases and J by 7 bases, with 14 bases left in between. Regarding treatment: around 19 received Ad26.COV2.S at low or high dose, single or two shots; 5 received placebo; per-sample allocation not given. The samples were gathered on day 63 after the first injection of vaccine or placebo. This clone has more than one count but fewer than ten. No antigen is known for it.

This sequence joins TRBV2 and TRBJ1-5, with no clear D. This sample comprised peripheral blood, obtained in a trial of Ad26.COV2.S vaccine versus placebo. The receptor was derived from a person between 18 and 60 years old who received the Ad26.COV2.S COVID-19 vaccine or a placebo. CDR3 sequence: CASSVGQVWQPQHF. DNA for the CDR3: TGTGCCAGCAGTGTTGGGCAGGTATGGCAGCCCCAGCATTTT.